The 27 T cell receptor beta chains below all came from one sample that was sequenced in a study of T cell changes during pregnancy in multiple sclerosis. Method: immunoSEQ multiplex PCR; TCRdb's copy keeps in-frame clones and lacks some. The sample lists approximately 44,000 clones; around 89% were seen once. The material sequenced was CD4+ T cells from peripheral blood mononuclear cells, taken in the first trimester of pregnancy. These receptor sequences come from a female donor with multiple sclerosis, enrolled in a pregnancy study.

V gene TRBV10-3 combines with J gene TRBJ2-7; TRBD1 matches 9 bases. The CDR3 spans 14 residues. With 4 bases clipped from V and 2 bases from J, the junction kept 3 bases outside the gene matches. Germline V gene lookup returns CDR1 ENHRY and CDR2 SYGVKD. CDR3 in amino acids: CAISVGQGTYEQYF. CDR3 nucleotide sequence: TGTGCCATCAGTGTGGGACAGGGTACCTACGAGCAGTACTTC.

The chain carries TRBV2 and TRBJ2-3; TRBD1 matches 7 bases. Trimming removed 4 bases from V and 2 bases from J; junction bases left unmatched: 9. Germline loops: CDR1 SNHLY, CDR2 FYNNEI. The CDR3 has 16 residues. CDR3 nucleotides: TGTGCCAGCAGTGGGTTGACAGGGAGTATCACAGATACGCAGTATTTT. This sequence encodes CASSGLTGSITDTQYF.

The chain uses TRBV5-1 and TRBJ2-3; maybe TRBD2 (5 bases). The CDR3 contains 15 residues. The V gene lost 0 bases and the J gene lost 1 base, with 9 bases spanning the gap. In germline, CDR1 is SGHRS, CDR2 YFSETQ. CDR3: CASSLAGLGTDTQYF. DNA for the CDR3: TGCGCCAGCAGCTTGGCGGGGTTGGGCACAGATACGCAGTATTTT.

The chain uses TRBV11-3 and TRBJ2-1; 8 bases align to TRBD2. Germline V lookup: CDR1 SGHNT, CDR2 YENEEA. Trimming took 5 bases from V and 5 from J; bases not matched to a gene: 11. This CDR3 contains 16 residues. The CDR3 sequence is CASSPSGTRGNNEQFF. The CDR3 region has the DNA TGTGCCAGCAGCCCCTCCGGGACTAGAGGAAACAATGAGCAGTTCTTC.

DNA for the CDR3: TGTGCCAGCAGTTTGACAGTGAGCTCTGGAAACACCATATATTTT. Translated, it gives CASSLTVSSGNTIYF. The chain combines TRBV6-5 with TRBJ1-3; TRBD1 might be the D (5 bases). Germline CDR1 reads MNHEY; CDR2 reads SVGAGI. This CDR3 has 15 amino acids. Trimming removed 4 bases at V and 0 bases at J, with 10 bases between.

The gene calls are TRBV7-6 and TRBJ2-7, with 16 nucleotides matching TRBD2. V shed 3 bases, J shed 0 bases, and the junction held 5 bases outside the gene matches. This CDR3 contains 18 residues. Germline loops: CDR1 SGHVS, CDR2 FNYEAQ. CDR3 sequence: CASSFGTSGRANSYEQYF. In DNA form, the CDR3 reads TGTGCCAGCAGCTTCGGGACTAGCGGGAGGGCCAACTCCTACGAGCAGTACTTC.

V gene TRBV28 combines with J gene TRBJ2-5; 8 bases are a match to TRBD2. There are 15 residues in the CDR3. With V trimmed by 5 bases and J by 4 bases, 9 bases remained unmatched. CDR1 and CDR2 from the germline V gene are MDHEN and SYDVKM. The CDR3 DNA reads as TGTGCCAGCAGTGCGCCCAGCGGGAGCCGAGAGACCCAGTACTTC. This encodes CASSAPSGSRETQYF.

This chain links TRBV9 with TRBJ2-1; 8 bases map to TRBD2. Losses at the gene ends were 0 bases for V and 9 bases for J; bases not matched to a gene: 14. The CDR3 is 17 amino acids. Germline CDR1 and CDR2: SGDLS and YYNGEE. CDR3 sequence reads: CASSVAGVGAGVPEQFF. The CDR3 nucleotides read TGTGCCAGCAGCGTAGCTGGCGTGGGAGCGGGAGTTCCTGAGCAGTTCTTC.

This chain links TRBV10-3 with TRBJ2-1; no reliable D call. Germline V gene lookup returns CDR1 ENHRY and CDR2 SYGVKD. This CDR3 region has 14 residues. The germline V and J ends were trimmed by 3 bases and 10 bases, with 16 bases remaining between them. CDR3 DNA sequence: TGTGCCATCAGTGATGGGCCAGAGAAAAGAGAGCAGTTCTTC. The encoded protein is CAISDGPEKREQFF.

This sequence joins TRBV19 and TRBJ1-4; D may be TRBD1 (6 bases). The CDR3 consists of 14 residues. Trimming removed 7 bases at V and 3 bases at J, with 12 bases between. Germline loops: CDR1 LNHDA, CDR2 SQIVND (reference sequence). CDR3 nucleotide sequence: TGTGCCAGTACCCCCGGGACACCTAATGAAAAACTGTTTTTT. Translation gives CASTPGTPNEKLFF.

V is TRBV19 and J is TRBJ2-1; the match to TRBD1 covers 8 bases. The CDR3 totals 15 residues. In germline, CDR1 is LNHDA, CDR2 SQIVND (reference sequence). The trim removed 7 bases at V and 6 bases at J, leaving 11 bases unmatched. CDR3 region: CASKPRTGWGNEQFF. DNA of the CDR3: TGTGCCAGTAAACCCCGGACAGGGTGGGGCAATGAGCAGTTCTTC.

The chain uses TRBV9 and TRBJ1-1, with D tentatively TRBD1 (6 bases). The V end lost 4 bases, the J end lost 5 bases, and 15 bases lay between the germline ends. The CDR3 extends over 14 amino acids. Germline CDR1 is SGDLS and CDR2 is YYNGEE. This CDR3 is CASSRTGSGTEAFF. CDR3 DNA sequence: TGTGCCAGCAGCCGCACAGGGAGTGGGACTGAAGCTTTCTTT.

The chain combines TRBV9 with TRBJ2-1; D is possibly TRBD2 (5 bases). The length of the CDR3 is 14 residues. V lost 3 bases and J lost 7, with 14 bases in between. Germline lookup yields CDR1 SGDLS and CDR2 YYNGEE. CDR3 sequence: CASSALPGNNEQFF. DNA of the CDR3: TGTGCCAGCAGCGCGCTACCGGGAAATAATGAGCAGTTCTTC.

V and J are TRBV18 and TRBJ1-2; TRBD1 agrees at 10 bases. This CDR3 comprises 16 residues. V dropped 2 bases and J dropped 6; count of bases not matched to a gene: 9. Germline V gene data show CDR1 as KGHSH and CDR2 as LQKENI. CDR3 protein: CASSPGTGALADGYTF. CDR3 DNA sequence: TGTGCCAGCTCACCAGGGACAGGGGCCTTGGCTGATGGCTACACCTTC.

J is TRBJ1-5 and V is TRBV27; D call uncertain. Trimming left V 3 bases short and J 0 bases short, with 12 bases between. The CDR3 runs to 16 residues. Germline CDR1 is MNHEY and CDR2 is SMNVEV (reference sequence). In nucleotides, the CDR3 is TGTGCCAGCAGTTTCCTATCGCCAGGTAGCAATCAGCCCCAGCATTTT. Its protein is CASSFLSPGSNQPQHF.

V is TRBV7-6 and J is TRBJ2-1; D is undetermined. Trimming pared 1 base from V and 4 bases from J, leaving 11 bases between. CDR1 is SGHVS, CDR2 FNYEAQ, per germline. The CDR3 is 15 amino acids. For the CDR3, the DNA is TGTGCCAGCAGCTTAGAAGGTTGGGCTTACAATGAGCAGTTCTTC. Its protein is CASSLEGWAYNEQFF.

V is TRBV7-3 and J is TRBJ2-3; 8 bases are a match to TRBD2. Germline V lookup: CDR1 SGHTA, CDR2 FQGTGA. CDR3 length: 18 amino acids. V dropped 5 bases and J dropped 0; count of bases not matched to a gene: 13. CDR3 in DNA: TGTGCCAGCAGCCCCAAAGTCGGGGCTAGCGGGAGCACAGATACGCAGTATTTT. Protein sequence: CASSPKVGASGSTDTQYF.

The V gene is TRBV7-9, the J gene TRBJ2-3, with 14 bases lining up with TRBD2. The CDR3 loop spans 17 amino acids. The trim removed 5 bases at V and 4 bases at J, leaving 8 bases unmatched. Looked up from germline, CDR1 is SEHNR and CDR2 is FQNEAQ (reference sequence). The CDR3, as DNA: TGTGCCAGCAGCCCCCAGGGACTAGCGGGAGTCGCAGATACGCAGTATTTT. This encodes CASSPQGLAGVADTQYF.

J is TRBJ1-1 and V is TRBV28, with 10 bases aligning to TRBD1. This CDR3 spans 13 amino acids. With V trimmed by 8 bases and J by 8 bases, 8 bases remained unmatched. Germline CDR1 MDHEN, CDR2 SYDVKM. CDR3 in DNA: TGTGCCAGCGACAGGGGGCGGGGGGTGGAAGCTTTCTTT. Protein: CASDRGRGVEAFF.

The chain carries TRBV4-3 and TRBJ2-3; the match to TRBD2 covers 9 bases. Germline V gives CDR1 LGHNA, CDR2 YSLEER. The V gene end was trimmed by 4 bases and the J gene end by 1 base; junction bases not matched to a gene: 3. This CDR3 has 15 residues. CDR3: CASSLRTSGTDTQYF. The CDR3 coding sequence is TGCGCCAGCAGCCTTCGGACTAGCGGCACAGATACGCAGTATTTT.

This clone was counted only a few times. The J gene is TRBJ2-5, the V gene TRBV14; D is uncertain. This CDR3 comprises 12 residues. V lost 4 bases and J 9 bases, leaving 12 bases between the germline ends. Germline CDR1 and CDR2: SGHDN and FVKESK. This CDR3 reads CASSPISTAQYF. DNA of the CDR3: TGTGCCAGCAGCCCCATATCAACGGCCCAGTACTTC.

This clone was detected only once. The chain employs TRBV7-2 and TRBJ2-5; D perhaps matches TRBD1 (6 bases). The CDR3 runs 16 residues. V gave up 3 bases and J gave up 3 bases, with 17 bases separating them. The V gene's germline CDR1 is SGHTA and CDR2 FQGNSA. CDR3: CASSFEGVGLKETQYF. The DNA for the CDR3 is TGTGCCAGCAGCTTTGAGGGGGTTGGTCTCAAAGAGACCCAGTACTTC.

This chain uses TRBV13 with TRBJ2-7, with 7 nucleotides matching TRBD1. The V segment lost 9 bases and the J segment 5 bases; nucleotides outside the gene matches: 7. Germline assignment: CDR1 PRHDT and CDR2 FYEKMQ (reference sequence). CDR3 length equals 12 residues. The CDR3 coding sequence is TGTGCCAGTAGACAGGGACACCACGAGCAGTACTTC. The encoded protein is CASRQGHHEQYF.

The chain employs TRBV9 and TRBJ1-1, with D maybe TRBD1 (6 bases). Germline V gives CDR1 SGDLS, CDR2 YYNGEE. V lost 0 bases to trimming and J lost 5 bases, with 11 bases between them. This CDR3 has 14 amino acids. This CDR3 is CASSVDGGGTEAFF. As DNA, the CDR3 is TGTGCCAGCAGCGTAGATGGGGGCGGGACTGAAGCTTTCTTT.

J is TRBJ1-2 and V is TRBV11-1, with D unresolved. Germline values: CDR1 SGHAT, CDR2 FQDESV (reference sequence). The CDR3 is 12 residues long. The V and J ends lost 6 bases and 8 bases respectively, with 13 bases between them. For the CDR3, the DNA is TGTGCCAGCAGTCTACTTAATTCGGGCTACACCTTC. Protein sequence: CASSLLNSGYTF. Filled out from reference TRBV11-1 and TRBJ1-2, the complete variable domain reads EAEVAQSPRYKITEKSQAVAFWCDPISGHATLYWYRQILGQGPELLVQFQDESVVDDSQLPKDRFSAERLKGVDSTLKIQPAELGDSAMYLCASSLLNSGYTFGSGTRLTVV.

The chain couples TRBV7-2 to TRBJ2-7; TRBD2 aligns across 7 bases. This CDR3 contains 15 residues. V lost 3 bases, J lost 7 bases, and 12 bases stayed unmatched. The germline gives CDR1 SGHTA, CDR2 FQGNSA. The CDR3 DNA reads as TGTGCCAGCAGCTTCCCACTCGCGGGAGATGGTGAGCAGTACTTC. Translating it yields CASSFPLAGDGEQYF.

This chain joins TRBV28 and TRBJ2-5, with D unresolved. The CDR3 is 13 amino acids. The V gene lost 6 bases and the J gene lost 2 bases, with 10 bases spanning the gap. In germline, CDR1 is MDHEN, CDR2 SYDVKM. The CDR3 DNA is TGTGCCAGCAGACTTATGGTGCAAGAGACCCAGTACTTC. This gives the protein CASRLMVQETQYF.